Below, 14 T cell receptor beta chains from the same sample are listed, as sequenced in a study of cytomegalovirus exposure and HLA in healthy donors. This PCR relied on a set of 60 Vbeta primers and 13 Jbeta primers. Clones were sequenced by immunoSEQ multiplex PCR, and TCRdb holds only the in-frame ones, with some missing. The sample yields 210,000 or so clones, approximately 80% seen once. Sequenced input: PBMCs. The receptors originated from a girl aged 10-17 years in good health and CMV-seronegative.

The chain combines TRBV7-8 with TRBJ2-7, with a weak D call TRBD1 (5 bases). V gave up 5 bases and J gave up 4 bases, with 18 bases separating them. This CDR3 region has 15 residues. Per germline, CDR1 SGHVS and CDR2 FQNEAQ. The CDR3: CASSIGPRQYYEQYF. The CDR3 coding sequence is TGTGCCAGCAGCATCGGCCCTCGACAGTATTACGAGCAGTACTTC.

The V gene is TRBV28, the J gene TRBJ1-2, with D unclear. Between the trimmed V and J ends, which lost 3 bases and 8 bases, there was a span of 22 bases. This CDR3 region has 16 residues. The germline V gene has CDR1 MDHEN and CDR2 SYDVKM. The CDR3 sequence: CASSLDLGSPWSGYTF. The CDR3 DNA reads TGTGCCAGCAGTTTGGACTTAGGCAGCCCCTGGAGCGGCTACACCTTC.

This chain connects TRBV7-2 to TRBJ2-7; 10 nucleotides match TRBD1. The CDR3 covers 15 residues. Germline V CDR1 and CDR2: SGHTA, FQGNSA. The ends lost 1 base at V and 7 bases at J; junction bases unmatched: 7. CDR3 bases: TGTGCCAGCAGCTTAGAGGACAGGGGGGTACGTGAGCAGTACTTC. Translated: CASSLEDRGVREQYF.

This clone has more than one count but fewer than ten. V and J are TRBV6-5 and TRBJ1-6; maybe TRBD1 (6 bases). Trimming removed 6 bases at V and 7 bases at J, with 13 bases between. Looked up from germline, CDR1 is MNHEY and CDR2 is SVGAGI. This CDR3 comprises 14 residues. CDR3 DNA: TGTGCCAGCAGGCGGACAGAAGCGAATTCACCCCTCCACTTT. Amino acids: CASRRTEANSPLHF.

V and J are TRBV7-2 and TRBJ2-1, with D possibly being TRBD2 (6 bases). This CDR3 has 14 amino acids. V was pared by 1 base and J by 6 bases, with 10 bases between. Germline-derived CDR1 and CDR2 are SGHTA and FQGNSA. The CDR3 loop is CASSLVGGSNEQFF. CDR3 DNA sequence: TGTGCCAGCAGCTTAGTCGGAGGGTCCAATGAGCAGTTCTTC.

This clone was found a few times. The gene calls are TRBV18 and TRBJ2-1, with D possibly TRBD2 on 5 matching bases. CDR3 size: 16 residues. The V end lost 3 bases, the J end lost 3 bases, and 15 bases lay between the germline ends. CDR1 is KGHSH, CDR2 LQKENI, per germline. The CDR3 sequence: CASSPVSPTSYNEQFF. CDR3 coding DNA: TGTGCCAGCTCACCGGTCAGTCCAACTAGCTACAATGAGCAGTTCTTC.

This clone was found a few times. The rearrangement links TRBV7-9 to TRBJ1-5, with TRBD1 identical over 9 bases. CDR1 is SEHNR and CDR2 is FQNEAQ in the germline V gene (reference sequence). The V gene end was trimmed by 4 bases and the J gene end by 6 bases; junction bases not matched to a gene: 7. CDR3 length: 15 residues. The CDR3 sequence: CASSSTGTGIQPQHF. CDR3 DNA: TGTGCCAGCAGCTCTACCGGGACAGGGATTCAGCCCCAGCATTTT.

This clone was seen more than once but under ten times. V and J are TRBV5-6 and TRBJ2-3; D ambiguous. CDR1 is SGHDT, CDR2 YYEEEE, per germline. The CDR3 consists of 13 residues. V shed 0 bases and J shed 5 bases, with 7 bases lying between them. The CDR3 region has the DNA TGTGCCAGCAGCTTGGACCGAGTAGATACGCAGTATTTT. As protein: CASSLDRVDTQYF.

V is TRBV15 and J is TRBJ2-2; 7 bases line up with TRBD2. V trimming: 2 bases; J trimming: 0 bases; junction bases outside the gene matches: 9. Germline CDR1 reads LNHNV; CDR2 reads YYDKDF (reference sequence). CDR3 length: 18 amino acids. The CDR3 loop is CATSRTWGGTANTGELFF. The DNA of the CDR3 is TGTGCCACCAGCAGAACCTGGGGGGGAACCGCGAACACCGGGGAGCTGTTTTTT. The variable domain in full, completed from reference TRBV15 and TRBJ2-2, reads DAMVIQNPRYQVTQFGKPVTLSCSQTLNHNVMYWYQQKSSQAPKLLFHYYDKDFNNEADTPDNFQSRRPNTSFCFLDIRSPGLGDTAMYLCATSRTWGGTANTGELFFGEGSRLTVL.

J is TRBJ2-2 and V is TRBV15, with D possibly matching TRBD2 (5 bases). This CDR3 contains 15 residues. The germline V gene encodes CDR1 LNHNV and CDR2 YYDKDF (reference sequence). Trimming stripped 4 bases from V and 3 bases from J, with 12 bases between. This CDR3 reads CATSMFSADTGELFF. The CDR3 bases are TGTGCCACCAGCATGTTCTCAGCGGACACCGGGGAGCTGTTTTTT.

The rearrangement joins TRBV7-6 to TRBJ2-5; TRBD1 agrees at 10 bases. Germline CDR1 reads SGHVS; CDR2 reads FNYEAQ. The CDR3 extends over 15 amino acids. Trimming took 5 bases from V and 5 from J; bases not matched to a gene: 8. CDR3 region: CASSPGTGELETQYF. For the CDR3, the DNA is TGTGCCAGCAGCCCAGGGACAGGGGAGTTGGAGACCCAGTACTTC.

This clone was seen once. The rearrangement uses TRBV27 and TRBJ2-1; TRBD2 agrees at 11 bases. Germline V gene lookup returns CDR1 MNHEY and CDR2 SMNVEV (reference sequence). V trimming: 0 bases; J trimming: 7 bases; junction bases outside the gene matches: 5. The CDR3 is made up of 16 amino acids. CDR3 amino acids: CASSLSLAGVYNEQFF. The CDR3 DNA is TGTGCCAGCAGTTTATCACTAGCGGGGGTGTATAATGAGCAGTTCTTC.

This chain uses TRBV7-9 with TRBJ1-1; 10 bases are a match to TRBD1. V lost 6 bases to trimming and J lost 1 base; unmatched junction nucleotides: 8. Per germline, CDR1 SEHNR and CDR2 FQNEAQ (reference sequence). The CDR3 has 16 amino acids. The CDR3 region is CASRPGTGEENTEAFF. Here the CDR3 DNA reads TGTGCCAGCAGACCGGGGACAGGGGAGGAGAACACTGAAGCTTTCTTT.

The chain uses TRBV28 and TRBJ1-1, with TRBD1 matching 8 bases. After removal of 4 bases from V and 7 bases from J, the junction contained 2 bases not matched to a gene. The CDR3 has 12 amino acids. Germline V lookup: CDR1 MDHEN, CDR2 SYDVKM. The CDR3 is CASSSRGLEAFF. CDR3 DNA sequence: TGTGCCAGCAGTTCCAGGGGGCTTGAAGCTTTCTTT.